The 18 T cell receptor beta chains presented below share a single source sample, sequenced in a study of CD8+ T cells in alopecia areata. Specified treatment: oral pan-JAK inhibitor, 5-10 mg twice daily. Following extraction, RNA underwent reverse transcription to cDNA, which served as the sequencing template. Assay used: immunoSEQ multiplex PCR; TCRdb lists only in-frame clones, some missing. This sample has about 190,000 clones; around three fifths occur once, and the top ten carry 1.3%. Here the sequenced sample was CD4+ T cells sorted from blood, taken around week 50, from a patient treated with tofacitinib. These receptor sequences come from a human donor with alopecia areata.

The J gene is TRBJ2-1, the V gene TRBV29-1, with D tentatively TRBD1 (6 bases). The germline CDR1 and CDR2 sequences are SQVTM and ANQGSEA. Trimming cost V 2 bases and J 9 bases, with 14 bases left between them. The CDR3 covers 13 residues. CDR3 amino acids: CSVENRRGIEQFF. Here the CDR3 DNA reads TGCAGCGTTGAAAATCGTAGGGGGATTGAGCAGTTCTTC.

The chain is built from TRBV30 and TRBJ1-1; D is unresolved. Germline loops: CDR1 GTSNPN, CDR2 SVGIG (reference sequence). The CDR3 sequence is 15 residues long. The ends were cut back, 4 bases at V and 1 base at J, with 16 bases in the middle. The CDR3: CAWKKSPPGNTEAFF. The CDR3 region has the DNA TGTGCCTGGAAGAAGTCTCCCCCAGGGAACACTGAAGCTTTCTTT.

This clone was counted a few times. This chain joins TRBV7-9 and TRBJ2-7, with TRBD2 matching over 8 bases. The CDR3 totals 15 residues. CDR1 and CDR2 from the germline V gene are SEHNR and FQNEAQ (reference sequence). V dropped 5 bases and J dropped 6; count of bases not matched to a gene: 12. CDR3 DNA sequence: TGTGCCAGCAGCCCCCCCGGGACTAGGACCATCGAGCAGTACTTC. Protein: CASSPPGTRTIEQYF.

This clone was detected only once. The chain uses TRBV29-1 and TRBJ1-5; 8 nucleotides match TRBD1. This CDR3 comprises 14 residues. CDR1 is SQVTM and CDR2 is ANQGSEA in the germline V gene. Trimming took 7 bases from V and 2 from J; bases not matched to a gene: 7. The CDR3 nucleotides read TGCAGCGCCTCGACAGGGGCAGGCAATCAGCCCCAGCATTTT. Translated: CSASTGAGNQPQHF.

This clone was seen more than once but under ten times. Other nucleotide sequences in the sample specify the same CDR3. This chain uses TRBV2 with TRBJ1-2; D gene uncertain. Trimming cost V 3 bases and J 8 bases, with 10 bases left between them. CDR3 length: 12 amino acids. The germline V gene encodes CDR1 SNHLY and CDR2 FYNNEI. The CDR3 here is CASSERGYGYTF. The CDR3 DNA is TGTGCCAGCAGTGAGCGAGGGTACGGCTACACCTTC. Complete variable domain (other parts from reference TRBV2 and TRBJ1-2): EPEVTQTPSHQVTQMGQEVILRCVPISNHLYFYWYRQILGQKVEFLVSFYNNEISEKSEIFDDQFSVERPDGSNFTLKIRSTKLEDSAMYFCASSERGYGYTFGSGTRLTVV.

The chain's CDR3 is CASRGPGGKDEQYF. The CDR3 DNA sequence: TGCGCCAGCAGAGGCCCAGGGGGCAAGGACGAGCAGTACTTC. This chain links TRBV4-1 with TRBJ2-7; 8 bases map to TRBD1. This CDR3 comprises 14 residues. Germline assignment: CDR1 MGHRA and CDR2 YSYEKL. J gave up 5 bases and V 6 bases, and 9 bases lay outside the gene matches.

This clone was found a few times. The rearrangement links TRBV5-1 to TRBJ1-3, with D unclear. Germline V lookup: CDR1 SGHRS, CDR2 YFSETQ. The CDR3 loop spans 15 amino acids. Trimming pared 0 bases from V and 4 bases from J, leaving 11 bases between. The CDR3: CASSLGFGKGNTIYF. CDR3 coding DNA: TGCGCCAGCAGCTTGGGGTTCGGCAAAGGAAACACCATATATTTT.

This clone occurred once. V and J are TRBV15 and TRBJ2-6, with D unclear. CDR3 length: 13 amino acids. Germline CDR1 is LNHNV and CDR2 is YYDKDF (reference sequence). Trimming stripped 4 bases from V and 3 bases from J, with 4 bases between. As DNA, the CDR3 is TGTGCCACCAGCATTTTTGGGGCCAACGTCCTGACTTTC. This codes for CATSIFGANVLTF.

This clone appeared a few times. The chain employs TRBV28 and TRBJ2-5; 8 positions agree with TRBD1. CDR3 length: 15 amino acids. Germline V gene sequence: CDR1 MDHEN, CDR2 SYDVKM. Trimming at V came to 4 bases and at J to 3 bases, leaving 7 bases not matched to a gene. The CDR3 nucleotides are TGTGCCAGCAGTTCCCGGGACAGGTTGAAAGAGACCCAGTACTTC. This encodes CASSSRDRLKETQYF.

This chain uses TRBV29-1 with TRBJ1-1; 8 bases map to TRBD1. Germline trimming cut 3 bases from V and 4 bases from J; bases unmatched to any gene: 4. Per the germline V gene, CDR1 is SQVTM and CDR2 is ANQGSEA. This CDR3 is 13 amino acids long. CDR3 in amino acids: CSVDRGQGTEAFF. In nucleotides, the CDR3 is TGCAGCGTTGACAGGGGGCAGGGCACTGAAGCTTTCTTT.

The V call is TRBV11-2, the J call TRBJ2-1; 14 nucleotides agree with TRBD2. The V gene's germline CDR1 is SGHAT and CDR2 FQNNGV. This CDR3 has 16 amino acids. V trimming: 5 bases; J trimming: 4 bases; junction bases outside the gene matches: 4. The CDR3 is CASSRTSGGQYNEQFF. The CDR3 DNA reads TGTGCCAGCAGCCGGACTAGCGGGGGGCAGTACAATGAGCAGTTCTTC.

This clone was recorded a few times. The chain is built from TRBV7-6 and TRBJ2-3; D not certain. Germline-derived CDR1 and CDR2 are SGHVS and FNYEAQ. Trimming cost V 0 bases and J 4 bases, with 8 bases left between them. The CDR3 has 14 residues. This CDR3 is CASSLAGIPDTQYF. The DNA of the CDR3 is TGTGCCAGCAGCTTAGCAGGGATCCCAGATACGCAGTATTTT.

The chain carries TRBV29-1 and TRBJ2-3; D might be TRBD2 (5 bases). V lost 7 bases and J 4 bases, leaving 9 bases between the germline ends. This CDR3 has 11 amino acids. From germline, CDR1 is SQVTM and CDR2 ANQGSEA. CDR3 in DNA: TGCAGCGGAGGGTACTCAGATACGCAGTATTTT. It translates to CSGGYSDTQYF.

This chain joins TRBV7-2 and TRBJ1-5; the D gene is possibly TRBD1 (5 bases). The CDR3 totals 14 residues. The V and J ends lost 0 bases and 5 bases respectively, with 8 bases between them. Germline assignment: CDR1 SGHTA and CDR2 FQGNSA. Written as DNA, the CDR3 is TGTGCCAGCAGCTTAGCGGGAGGGGATCAGCCCCAGCATTTT. It codes for CASSLAGGDQPQHF.

This clone has a single count. The chain has TRBV29-1 and TRBJ2-3, with a possible D match to TRBD1 (5 bases). The CDR3 runs to 13 residues. V shed 5 bases and J shed 5 bases, with 14 bases lying between them. Germline CDR1 and CDR2: SQVTM and ANQGSEA. This CDR3 is CSVKGRVGDTQYF. The DNA of the CDR3 is TGCAGCGTTAAAGGCAGGGTAGGAGATACGCAGTATTTT.

This clone has only one observation. The gene calls are TRBV9 and TRBJ2-6; no clear D. The CDR3 extends over 14 amino acids. Germline-derived CDR1 and CDR2 are SGDLS and YYNGEE. The V end was cut by 3 bases, the J end by 0 bases, with 4 bases between. This chain's CDR3 is CASSASSGANVLTF. Here the CDR3 DNA reads TGTGCCAGCAGCGCAAGCTCTGGGGCCAACGTCCTGACTTTC.

The chain has TRBV29-1 and TRBJ2-2, with a possible D match to TRBD1 (6 bases). V gave up 4 bases and J gave up 1 base, with 10 bases separating them. CDR3 length equals 14 residues. Looked up from germline, CDR1 is SQVTM and CDR2 is ANQGSEA. The CDR3 nucleotides read TGCAGCGTTGCAGGGGATCGGAACACCGGGGAGCTGTTTTTT. Residues: CSVAGDRNTGELFF.

The gene calls are TRBV30 and TRBJ2-6; tentatively, D is TRBD1 (6 bases). This CDR3 has 14 amino acids. The ends were cut back, 1 base at V and 3 bases at J, with 7 bases in the middle. The germline V gene has CDR1 GTSNPN and CDR2 SVGIG (reference sequence). In nucleotides, the CDR3 is TGTGCCTGGAGTGAAGGGGGTGGGGCCAACGTCCTGACTTTC. Amino acid sequence: CAWSEGGGANVLTF.